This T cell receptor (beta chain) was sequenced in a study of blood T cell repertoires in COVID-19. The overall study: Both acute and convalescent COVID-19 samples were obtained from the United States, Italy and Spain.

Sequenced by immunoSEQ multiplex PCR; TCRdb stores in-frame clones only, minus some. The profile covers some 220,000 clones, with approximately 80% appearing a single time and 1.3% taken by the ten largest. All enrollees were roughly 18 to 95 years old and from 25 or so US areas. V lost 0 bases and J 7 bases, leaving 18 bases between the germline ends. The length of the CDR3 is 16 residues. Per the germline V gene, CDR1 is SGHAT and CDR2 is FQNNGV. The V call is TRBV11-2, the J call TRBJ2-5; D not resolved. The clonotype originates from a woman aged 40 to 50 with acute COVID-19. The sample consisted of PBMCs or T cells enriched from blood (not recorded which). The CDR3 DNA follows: TGTGCCAGCAGCTTAGAGCCCGATCTGCGCATTTCGACCCAGTACTTC. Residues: CASSLEPDLRISTQYF.